This T cell receptor (beta chain) was retrieved from a study of T cells after yellow fever vaccination. Whole-study findings and limits: FACS-sorted repertoires might harbor abundant contaminating clonotypes from the bulk population. Weaker in magnitude, the secondary response showed a faster peak on day 5 versus 15.

TCRdb reprocessed the 5' RACE reads with MiXCR, giving one entry per CDR3 protein. Among almost 600,000 distinct CDR3 sequences listed, less than 15% were seen once. This clonotype was observed a handful of times. Its specificity is unknown. The V end lost 8 bases, the J end lost 6 bases, and 16 bases lay between the germline ends. The CDR3 length is 13 residues. Germline V CDR1 and CDR2: WSHSY, SAAADI. The chain carries TRBV10-2 and TRBJ1-1; D ambiguous. This material consisted of PBMCs, taken on the day of the yellow fever booster vaccination. The sequence was collected from a man aged 25-45 years who received the YFV17D yellow fever vaccine. CDR3 sequence: CASRMRVTAEAFF. The CDR3 nucleotides read TGCGCCAGCCGAATGAGGGTAACGGCTGAAGCTTTCTTT.